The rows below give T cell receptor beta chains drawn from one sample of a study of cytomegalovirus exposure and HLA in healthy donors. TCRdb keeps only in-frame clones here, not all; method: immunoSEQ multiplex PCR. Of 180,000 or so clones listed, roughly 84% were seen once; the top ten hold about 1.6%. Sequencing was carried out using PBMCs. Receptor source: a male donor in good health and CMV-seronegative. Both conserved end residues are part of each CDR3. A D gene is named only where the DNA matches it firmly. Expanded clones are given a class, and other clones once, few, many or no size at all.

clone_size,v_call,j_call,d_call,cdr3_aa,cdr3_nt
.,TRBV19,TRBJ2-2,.,CASSIGSGELFF,TGTGCCAGTAGTATTGGCTCCGGGGAGCTGTTTTTT
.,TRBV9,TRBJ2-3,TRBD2,CASSARRGGFTDTQYF,TGTGCCAGCAGCGCACGGCGGGGGGGATTCACAGATACGCAGTATTTT
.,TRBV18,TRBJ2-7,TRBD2,CASSPPTSGNSNRGEQYF,TGTGCCAGCTCACCACCGACTAGCGGGAACTCCAACCGGGGCGAGCAGTACTTC
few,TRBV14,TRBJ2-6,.,CASSRSRGSGANVLTF,TGTGCCAGCAGCCGATCTCGGGGTTCTGGGGCCAACGTCCTGACTTTC
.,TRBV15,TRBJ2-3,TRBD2,CATSRSRTSGRTDTQYF,TGTGCCACCAGCAGATCCCGGACTAGCGGACGCACAGATACGCAGTATTTT
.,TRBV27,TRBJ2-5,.,CASSEDFRYQETQYF,TGTGCCAGCAGTGAGGATTTTAGGTACCAAGAGACCCAGTACTTC
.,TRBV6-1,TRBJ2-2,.,CASRPGSDTGELFF,TGTGCCAGCAGGCCGGGGAGCGACACCGGGGAGCTGTTTTTT
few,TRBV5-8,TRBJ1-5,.,CASSFLVQQPQHF,TGTGCCAGCAGCTTTCTGGTCCAGCAGCCCCAGCATTTT
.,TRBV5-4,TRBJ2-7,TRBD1,CASSFRDRTGEQYF,TGTGCCAGCAGTTTCCGGGACAGGACGGGCGAGCAGTACTTC
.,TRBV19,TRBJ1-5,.,CASSIFEGQPQHF,TGTGCCAGTAGTATTTTCGAGGGACAGCCCCAGCATTTT
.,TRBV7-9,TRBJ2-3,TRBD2,CASSLGRGRAADTQYF,TGTGCCAGCAGCTTAGGTCGCGGGAGGGCCGCAGATACGCAGTATTTT
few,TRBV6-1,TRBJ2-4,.,CASSEEGRLLAKNIQYF,TGTGCCAGCAGTGAAGAAGGCAGACTTTTAGCCAAAAACATTCAGTACTTC
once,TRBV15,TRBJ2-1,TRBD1,CATSSDDRVSYNEQFF,TGTGCCACCAGCAGCGATGACAGGGTATCCTACAATGAGCAGTTCTTC
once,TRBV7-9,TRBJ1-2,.,CASSASGRDYGYTF,TGTGCCAGCAGCGCGAGCGGGCGGGACTATGGCTACACCTTC
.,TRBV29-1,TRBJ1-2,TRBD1,CSVPGQGYGYTF,TGCAGCGTACCGGGACAGGGGTATGGCTACACCTTC
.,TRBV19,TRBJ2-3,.,CASSMGSSFGTDTQYF,TGTGCCAGTAGTATGGGTAGCTCCTTTGGGACAGATACGCAGTATTTT
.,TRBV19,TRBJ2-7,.,CASSIQGGDSYEQYF,TGTGCCAGTAGTATCCAAGGCGGGGACTCCTACGAGCAGTACTTC
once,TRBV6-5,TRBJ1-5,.,CASSYSPQADQPQHF,TGTGCCAGCAGTTACTCGCCGCAGGCCGATCAGCCCCAGCATTTT
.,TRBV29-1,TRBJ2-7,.,CSVSSGVYYEQYF,TGCAGCGTTTCTTCAGGGGTATACTACGAGCAGTACTTC
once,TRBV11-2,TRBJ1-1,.,CASSFSIRYTEAFF,TGTGCCAGCAGCTTTTCTATCAGGTACACTGAAGCTTTCTTT
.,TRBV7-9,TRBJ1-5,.,CASSLGTENQPQHF,TGTGCCAGCAGCTTAGGGACAGAAAATCAGCCCCAGCATTTT
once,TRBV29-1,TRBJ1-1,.,CSVERQEGTEAFF,TGCAGCGTTGAACGGCAGGAGGGCACTGAAGCTTTCTTT